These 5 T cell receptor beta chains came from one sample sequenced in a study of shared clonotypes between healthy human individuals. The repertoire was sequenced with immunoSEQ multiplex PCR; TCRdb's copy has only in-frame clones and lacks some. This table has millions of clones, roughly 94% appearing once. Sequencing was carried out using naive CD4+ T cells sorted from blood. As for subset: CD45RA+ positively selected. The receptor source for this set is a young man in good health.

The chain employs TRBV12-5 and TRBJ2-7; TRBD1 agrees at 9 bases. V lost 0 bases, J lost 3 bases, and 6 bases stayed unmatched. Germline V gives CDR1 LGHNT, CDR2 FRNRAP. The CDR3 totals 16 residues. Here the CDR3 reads CASGLVLGQGDYEQYF. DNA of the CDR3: TGTGCTAGTGGTTTGGTACTGGGACAGGGTGACTACGAGCAGTACTTC.

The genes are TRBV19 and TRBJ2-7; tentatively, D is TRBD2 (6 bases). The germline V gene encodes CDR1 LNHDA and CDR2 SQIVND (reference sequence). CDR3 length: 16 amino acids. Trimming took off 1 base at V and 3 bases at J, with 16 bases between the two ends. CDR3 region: CASSIGSGSPHYEQYF. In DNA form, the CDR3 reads TGTGCCAGTAGTATAGGTTCCGGGAGTCCCCACTACGAGCAGTACTTC.

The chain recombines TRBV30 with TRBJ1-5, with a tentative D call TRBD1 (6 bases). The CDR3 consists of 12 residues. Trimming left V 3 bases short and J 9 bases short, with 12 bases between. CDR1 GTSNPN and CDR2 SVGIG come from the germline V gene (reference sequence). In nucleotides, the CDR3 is TGTGCCTGGAGGGACAGCCTTGGGCCCCAGCATTTT. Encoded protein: CAWRDSLGPQHF.

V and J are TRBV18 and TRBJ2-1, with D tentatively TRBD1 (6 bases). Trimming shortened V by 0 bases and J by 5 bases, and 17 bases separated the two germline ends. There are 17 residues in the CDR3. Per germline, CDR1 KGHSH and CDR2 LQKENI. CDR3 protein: CASSPPSPGTGNNEQFF. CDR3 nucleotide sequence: TGTGCCAGCTCACCACCGTCGCCCGGAACAGGGAACAATGAGCAGTTCTTC.

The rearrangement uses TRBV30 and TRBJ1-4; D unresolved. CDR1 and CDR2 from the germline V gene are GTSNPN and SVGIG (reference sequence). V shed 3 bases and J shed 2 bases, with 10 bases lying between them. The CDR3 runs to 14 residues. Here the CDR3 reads CAWRVRRTNEKLFF. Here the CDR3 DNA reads TGTGCCTGGAGAGTCAGACGCACTAATGAAAAACTGTTTTTT.